The clone carrying this T cell receptor (beta chain) came up once. The antigen remains undetermined. Over chemoradiotherapy, repertoires were sampled more than once. Produced via immunoSEQ multiplex PCR; TCRdb's table is partial and in-frame only. The table lists tens of thousands of clones, 73% of them singletons. Trimming took 0 bases from V and 6 from J, leaving 14 bases between them. CDR3 length: 15 amino acids. CDR1 is LNHNV, CDR2 YYDKDF, per germline (reference sequence). The data stem from a study of chemoradiotherapy in HPV16-positive cancers. Overall study results and limits: During treatment, candidate HPV-specific clones and E7-related motifs expanded in tumor.

The specimen was collected from a patient who underwent chemoradiotherapy. The sequence was obtained from a human donor with HPV-associated anogenital cancer. V and J are TRBV15 and TRBJ1-1; D is possibly TRBD1 (5 bases). CDR3 DNA: TGTGCCACCAGCAGAGAAAATGGGGGGAAGGCTGAAGCTTTCTTT. It specifies CATSRENGGKAEAFF.